The 15 T cell receptor beta chains given below trace back to one sample, sequenced in a study of CD8+CD57+ T cells in acquired aplastic anemia. An expansion of CD8+CD57+ cells by flow cytometry had been shown in patients chosen for sequencing. Using genomic DNA as the template, TCR beta VDJ and CDR3 profiling was carried out. TCRdb called the reads again in MiXCR, with one record for every CDR3 protein. Seen here are 150,000 or so distinct CDR3 sequences, approximately 52% observed once, and the top ten hold roughly 12%. The sequenced sample consisted of sorted CD4+, CD8+, or CD8+CD57+ T cells (not recorded which) from PBMCs. Receptor source: a human donor with aplastic anemia.

The chain combines TRBV24-1 with TRBJ2-1, with a tentative D call TRBD1 (7 bases). V was pared by 5 bases and J by 6 bases, with 19 bases between. This CDR3 has 16 amino acids. Germline V gene lookup returns CDR1 KGHDR and CDR2 SFDVKD. CDR3 protein: CATSVLGQGGVNEQFF. Written as DNA, the CDR3 is TGTGCCACCAGTGTCCTGGGGCAGGGGGGCGTCAATGAGCAGTTCTTC.

This clonotype showed up many times. The CDR3 bases are TGCAGCGTGGCGGGGGGCTTCTCCTACAATGAGCAGTTCTTC. Encoded protein: CSVAGGFSYNEQFF. The gene calls are TRBV29-1 and TRBJ2-1, with TRBD2 matching 8 bases. This CDR3 comprises 14 residues. The germline gives CDR1 SQVTM, CDR2 ANQGSEA. With 6 bases clipped from V and 0 bases from J, the junction kept 4 bases outside the gene matches.

V usage is TRBV20-1 and J usage is TRBJ2-7, with 11 bases aligning to TRBD2. The CDR3 spans 14 residues. Trimming at V came to 3 bases and at J to 1 base, leaving 2 bases not matched to a gene. CDR1 is DFQATT and CDR2 is SNEGSKA in the germline V gene (reference sequence). The CDR3 DNA follows: TGCAGTGCTAGGAGGACTAGCGGGTCCTACGAGCAGTACTTC. It encodes CSARRTSGSYEQYF.

This chain connects TRBV19 to TRBJ1-1; 7 nucleotides agree with TRBD1. Looked up from germline, CDR1 is LNHDA and CDR2 is SQIVND (reference sequence). V shed 4 bases and J 11 bases; nucleotides not matched to a gene: 4. The CDR3 extends over 11 amino acids. The CDR3 region is CASSTTGTAFF. The CDR3 nucleotides are TGTGCCAGTAGTACGACAGGGACGGCTTTCTTT.

On this clonotype: A much larger clone is a single base away; this may be a read error. Here the CDR3 omits its conserved ending phenylalanine or tryptophan, so a read error is the likely source. The rearrangement links TRBV10-3 to TRBJ1-2; the D gene is possibly TRBD1 (6 bases). Looked up from germline, CDR1 is ENHRY and CDR2 is SYGVKD. V lost 5 bases and J 4 bases, leaving 8 bases between the germline ends. CDR3 length equals 12 residues. The CDR3 region is CAISNRVYGYTL. The CDR3, as DNA: TGTGCCATCAGTAACAGGGTCTATGGCTACACCCTC.

This clonotype has ten or more counts. The V call is TRBV6-1, the J call TRBJ2-7, with 7 bases identical to TRBD2. Germline loops: CDR1 MNHNS, CDR2 SASEGT. Trimming cost V 7 bases and J 3 bases; bases outside gene matches: 6. The CDR3 has 13 amino acids. CDR3 nucleotides: TGTGCCAGCATCGGCGGGAGCCTCTACGAGCAGTACTTC. Its protein product is CASIGGSLYEQYF.

This clonotype was recorded a few times. The V and J genes are TRBV27 and TRBJ2-7, with D possibly matching TRBD1 (5 bases). CDR1 and CDR2 (germline): MNHEY, SMNVEV (reference sequence). V was pared by 2 bases and J by 4 bases, with 9 bases between. The CDR3 runs 13 residues. The DNA for the CDR3 is TGTGCCAGCAGTTTACTGACAGATTACGAGCAGTACTTC. This sequence encodes CASSLLTDYEQYF.

This chain uses TRBV27 with TRBJ2-1, with a possible D match to TRBD2 (6 bases). V shed 3 bases and J shed 7 bases, with 7 bases lying between them. CDR1 is MNHEY, CDR2 SMNVEV, per germline (reference sequence). This CDR3 is built from 12 residues. The CDR3 DNA reads TGTGCCAGCAGTTTTCGGGGGAATGAGCAGTTCTTC. Translation gives CASSFRGNEQFF.

The rearrangement joins TRBV5-6 to TRBJ1-5; weak D call: TRBD1 (5 bases). V gave up 4 bases and J gave up 3 bases, with 11 bases separating them. CDR1 and CDR2 (germline): SGHDT, YYEEEE. This CDR3 comprises 14 residues. CDR3: CASSPREFNQPQHF. The CDR3 coding sequence is TGTGCCAGCAGCCCCAGGGAGTTCAATCAGCCCCAGCATTTT.

This clonotype was recorded only once. V is TRBV11-1 and J is TRBJ2-3; 11 bases map to TRBD2. V was clipped by 1 base and J by 3 bases; unmatched bases: 3. CDR3 size: 16 residues. Germline V gene data show CDR1 as SGHAT and CDR2 as FQDESV (reference sequence). In nucleotides, the CDR3 is TGTGCCAGCAGCTTAGGGGCTAGCGGGAGGACAGATACGCAGTATTTT. Translating gives CASSLGASGRTDTQYF.

A remark on this clonotype: A read error is likely, as this CDR3 ends without the conserved phenylalanine or tryptophan. This chain joins TRBV10-3 and TRBJ2-7; TRBD2 might be the D (6 bases). Germline CDR1 is ENHRY and CDR2 is SYGVKD. The V gene lost 10 bases and the J gene lost 4 bases, with 20 bases spanning the gap. The CDR3 is 14 amino acids. DNA for the CDR3: TGTGCCAGTTCGACCGTGGAGCGGGCATACGAGCAGTACTCC. Protein product: CASSTVERAYEQYS.

The rearrangement uses TRBV25-1 and TRBJ2-1, with 7 bases matching TRBD1. CDR1 MGHDK and CDR2 SYGVNS come from the germline V gene. The CDR3 is made up of 15 amino acids. Trimming at V came to 3 bases and at J to 5 bases, leaving 7 bases not matched to a gene. For the CDR3, the DNA is TGTGCCAGCAGTGACCCCGGGACAGTAGACAATGAGCAGTTCTTC. Translation: CASSDPGTVDNEQFF.

Worth noting for this clonotype: A read error may produce the germline difference seen at one junction end. V gene TRBV11-2 combines with J gene TRBJ2-3, with TRBD2 matching over 9 bases. The germline V gene encodes CDR1 SGHAT and CDR2 FQNNGV. The length of the CDR3 is 15 residues. CDR3 sequence: CASGLISGSPDTQCF. CDR3 bases: TGTGCCAGCGGCTTAATTAGCGGGAGCCCAGATACGCAGTGTTTT.

This clonotype showed up just a few times. The missing conserved phenylalanine or tryptophan at the end of this CDR3 makes a read error likely. The chain combines TRBV7-9 with TRBJ2-7; TRBD1 matches at 7 bases. The length of the CDR3 is 14 residues. V lost 5 bases and J lost 2; bases outside the gene matches: 6. CDR1 is SEHNR and CDR2 is FQNEAQ in the germline V gene (reference sequence). CDR3 protein: CASSLGTDPYEQYL. As DNA, the CDR3 is TGTGCCAGCAGCCTGGGGACAGATCCCTACGAGCAGTACCTC.

This clonotype was seen at least ten times. This sequence joins TRBV6-2 or TRBV6-3 and TRBJ2-5, with D possibly matching TRBD1 (6 bases). Germline CDR1 is MNHEY and CDR2 is SVGEGT. This CDR3 has 12 residues. V was clipped by 8 bases and J by 1 base, with 8 bases between them. As DNA, the CDR3 is TGTGCCAGCGGACAGTTCCAAGAGACCCAGTACTTC. Translation: CASGQFQETQYF.